This T cell receptor beta chain originates from a study of T cells in Graves' hyperthyroidism and ophthalmopathy. Researchers amplified the TCR beta CDR3 regions from RNA transcripts. Carried out on the TCR CDR3, a first-round RT-PCR used the HTBI primer set. Via MiXCR, TCRdb re-called the multiplex PCR reads, giving one row per CDR3 protein. The sample has nearly 600,000 distinct CDR3 sequences; 14% are singletons. After removal of 5 bases from V and 0 bases from J, the junction contained 7 bases not matched to a gene. Germline V gene lookup returns CDR1 MNHEY and CDR2 SMNVEV (reference sequence). This CDR3 has 15 residues. Findings of the study overall: Peripheral blood also featured most of the thyroid clonotypes expanded above 0.001. Ophthalmopathy was identified by the model a median about 6 months ahead of onset.

This clonotype was seen at least ten times. Its cognate antigen is unknown. This rearrangement joins TRBV27 to TRBJ2-7; TRBD1 aligns across 7 bases. The receptor comes from a woman aged 18-29 years with Graves' ophthalmopathy. The sample taken for sequencing was blood. The CDR3 coding sequence is TGTGCCAGCAGTCCCCAGGGGGACCCCTCCTACGAGCAGTACTTC. This translates into CASSPQGDPSYEQYF.